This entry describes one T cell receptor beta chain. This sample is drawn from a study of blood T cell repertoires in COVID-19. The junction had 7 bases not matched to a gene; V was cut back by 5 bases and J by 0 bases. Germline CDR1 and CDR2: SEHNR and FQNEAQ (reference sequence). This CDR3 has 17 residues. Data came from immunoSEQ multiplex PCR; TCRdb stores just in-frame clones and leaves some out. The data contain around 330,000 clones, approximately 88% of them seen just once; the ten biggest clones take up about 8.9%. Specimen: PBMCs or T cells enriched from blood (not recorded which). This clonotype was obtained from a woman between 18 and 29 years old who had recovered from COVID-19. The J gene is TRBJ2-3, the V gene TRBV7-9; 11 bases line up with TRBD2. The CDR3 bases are TGTGCCAGCAGCACTGCTAGCGGGGGGACTAGCACAGATACGCAGTATTTT. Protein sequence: CASSTASGGTSTDTQYF.